Below, 30 T cell receptor beta chains from the same sample are listed, as sequenced in a study of technical replicates of blood from several donors. The method was immunoSEQ multiplex PCR; TCRdb's version includes in-frame clones alone and lacks a portion of them. The sample holds about 13,000 clones; 75% to 85% are singletons and the top ten take approximately 12%. The specimen sequenced was PBMCs. These receptor sequences come from a human donor in good health.

The chain combines TRBV5-1 with TRBJ2-7; tentative D call: TRBD2 (5 bases). Trimming removed 2 bases from V and 7 bases from J, with 10 bases in between. In germline, CDR1 is SGHRS, CDR2 YFSETQ. This CDR3 has 12 residues. The CDR3 spells CASSFGIAEQYF. The CDR3, as DNA: TGCGCCAGCAGCTTCGGGATAGCTGAGCAGTACTTC.

This clone was found once. This chain links TRBV10-2 with TRBJ2-7; possibly TRBD2 for D (6 bases). V was trimmed by 4 bases and J by 5 bases, leaving 12 bases between them. The CDR3 spans 13 residues. CDR1 is WSHSY and CDR2 is SAAADI in the germline V gene. The CDR3: CASSVAGLNEQYF. In nucleotides, the CDR3 is TGCGCCAGCAGTGTCGCGGGATTGAACGAGCAGTACTTC.

The chain carries TRBV7-3 and TRBJ2-5, with TRBD2 identical over 13 bases. The germline CDR1 and CDR2 sequences are SGHTA and FQGTGA. The CDR3 extends over 15 amino acids. V dropped 5 bases and J dropped 3; count of bases not matched to a gene: 3. The CDR3 spells CASSPGTSGKETQYF. CDR3 sequence (DNA): TGTGCCAGCAGCCCAGGGACTAGCGGGAAAGAGACCCAGTACTTC.

This chain connects TRBV6-6 to TRBJ2-1, with D perhaps matching TRBD2 (5 bases). Germline-derived CDR1 and CDR2 are MNHNY and SVGAGI (reference sequence). CDR3 length: 14 residues. V was pared by 2 bases and J by 9 bases, with 14 bases between. The CDR3 sequence is CASSYLVLGSEQFF. CDR3 coding DNA: TGTGCCAGCAGTTACCTCGTACTAGGGTCTGAGCAGTTCTTC.

The CDR3 here is CASSDLGLAGHNEQFF. CDR3 coding DNA: TGTGCCAGCAGTGACTTAGGACTAGCGGGGCACAATGAGCAGTTCTTC. The rearrangement links TRBV6-4 to TRBJ2-1; 12 bases align to TRBD2. CDR3 length equals 16 residues. From germline, CDR1 is MRHNA and CDR2 SNTAGT. With 1 base clipped from V and 5 bases from J, the junction kept 3 bases outside the gene matches.

The chain links TRBV5-1 to TRBJ2-7; the match to TRBD1 covers 8 bases. This CDR3 has 16 amino acids. CDR1 and CDR2 (germline): SGHRS, YFSETQ. With V trimmed by 0 bases and J by 3 bases, 8 bases remained unmatched. CDR3 bases: TGCGCCAGCAGCTTGGACCCGGACAGGGAAGTCTACGAGCAGTACTTC. It specifies CASSLDPDREVYEQYF.

The gene calls are TRBV5-1 and TRBJ2-5; 12 bases align to TRBD2. J gave up 1 base and V 0 bases, and 10 bases lay outside the gene matches. This CDR3 is built from 19 residues. Germline values: CDR1 SGHRS, CDR2 YFSETQ. The CDR3 coding sequence is TGCGCCAGCAGCTTGGCGACTAGCGGGAGTACCACCCGCCAAGAGACCCAGTACTTC. As protein: CASSLATSGSTTRQETQYF. The full variable domain, its missing parts supplied by reference TRBV5-1 and TRBJ2-5, is KAGVTQTPRYLIKTRGQQVTLSCSPISGHRSVSWYQQTPGQGLQFLFEYFSETQRNKGNFPGRFSGRQFSNSRSEMNVSTLELGDSALYLCASSLATSGSTTRQETQYFGPGTRLLVL.

The chain links TRBV5-1 to TRBJ2-2; TRBD2 agrees at 9 bases. Trimming removed 0 bases from V and 7 bases from J; junction bases left unmatched: 7. The CDR3 totals 16 residues. CDR1 and CDR2 from the germline V gene are SGHRS and YFSETQ. CDR3 sequence: CASSLALAGHGGELFF. The CDR3 DNA sequence: TGCGCCAGCAGCTTGGCCCTAGCGGGACACGGCGGGGAGCTGTTTTTT.

V is TRBV28 and J is TRBJ2-7, with 9 bases that match TRBD1. Germline V gene data show CDR1 as MDHEN and CDR2 as SYDVKM. The CDR3 contains 15 residues. The trim removed 5 bases at V and 9 bases at J, leaving 14 bases unmatched. The CDR3 bases are TGTGCCAGCAGTCCATCCGGGACAGGGAGAAAAGGGCAGTACTTC. Residues: CASSPSGTGRKGQYF.

The gene calls are TRBV27 and TRBJ2-3, with D possibly being TRBD2 (6 bases). The CDR3 is 14 amino acids. Germline V gene sequence: CDR1 MNHEY, CDR2 SMNVEV (reference sequence). Trimming took off 7 bases at V and 6 bases at J, with 17 bases between the two ends. This CDR3 is CASILLAPKDTQYF. The CDR3 DNA follows: TGTGCCAGCATCTTACTAGCCCCCAAGGATACGCAGTATTTT.

The rearrangement joins TRBV6-5 to TRBJ1-5; D unresolved. Germline V gene data show CDR1 as MNHEY and CDR2 as SVGAGI. Trimming pared 0 bases from V and 4 bases from J, leaving 4 bases between. The CDR3 length is 13 residues. DNA for the CDR3: TGTGCCAGCAGTTACTCGCAGAATCAGCCCCAGCATTTT. This encodes CASSYSQNQPQHF.

This clone was found a few times. The J gene is TRBJ2-7, the V gene TRBV7-9; D perhaps matches TRBD2 (5 bases). Germline V gene lookup returns CDR1 SEHNR and CDR2 FQNEAQ (reference sequence). V lost 4 bases, J lost 3 bases, and 10 bases lay in between. The length of the CDR3 is 13 residues. As DNA, the CDR3 is TGTGCCAGCAGCTCCTCCGCGGGCTACGAGCAGTACTTC. This codes for CASSSSAGYEQYF.

V is TRBV5-4 and J is TRBJ2-3; 8 bases line up with TRBD2. The CDR3 loop spans 16 amino acids. CDR1 SGHNT and CDR2 YYREEE come from the germline V gene (reference sequence). J gave up 1 base and V 1 base, and 5 bases lay outside the gene matches. The CDR3 DNA reads TGTGCCAGCAGCTTGTCCTTGCGGGAGGGCACAGATACGCAGTATTTT. Protein sequence: CASSLSLREGTDTQYF.

The chain recombines TRBV11-2 with TRBJ2-2; 7 positions match TRBD2. Germline CDR1 SGHAT, CDR2 FQNNGV. This CDR3 region has 16 residues. The V segment lost 5 bases and the J segment 7 bases; nucleotides outside the gene matches: 13. CDR3 residues: CASSPLLAGRDGELFF. As DNA, the CDR3 is TGTGCCAGCAGCCCACTCTTGGCGGGGAGGGACGGGGAGCTGTTTTTT.

V and J are TRBV6-5 and TRBJ2-3; weak D call: TRBD2 (5 bases). This CDR3 is 14 amino acids long. Per germline, CDR1 MNHEY and CDR2 SVGAGI. The V end lost 4 bases, the J end lost 0 bases, and 8 bases lay between the germline ends. CDR3 DNA: TGTGCCAGCAGTTTTAGCGAAAGCACAGATACGCAGTATTTT. It codes for CASSFSESTDTQYF.

Written as DNA, the CDR3 is TGTGCCATCAGTGAGTCTCGGGAGACCCAGTACTTC. Amino acids: CAISESRETQYF. The chain couples TRBV10-3 to TRBJ2-5; the D is unclear. Germline-derived CDR1 and CDR2 are ENHRY and SYGVKD. The CDR3 consists of 12 residues. V was cut by 0 bases and J by 5 bases, with 4 bases left in between.

The rearrangement joins TRBV6-4 to TRBJ2-1, with TRBD2 matching 12 bases. J was trimmed by 5 bases and V by 6 bases; bases with no gene match: 5. The CDR3 is 15 residues long. Germline assignment: CDR1 MRHNA and CDR2 SNTAGT. The CDR3 spells CASSPGLAGNNEQFF. The CDR3 DNA sequence: TGTGCCAGCAGCCCAGGACTAGCGGGAAACAATGAGCAGTTCTTC.

V gene TRBV13 combines with J gene TRBJ1-2; a possible D gene is TRBD1 (5 bases). This CDR3 has 11 amino acids. Per the germline V gene, CDR1 is PRHDT and CDR2 is FYEKMQ (reference sequence). V lost 3 bases and J 9 bases, leaving 8 bases between the germline ends. CDR3 protein: CASSFDRRYTF. The CDR3 DNA is TGTGCCAGCAGCTTTGACAGACGCTACACCTTC.

The J gene is TRBJ2-1, the V gene TRBV11-3; 8 nucleotides line up with TRBD1. Germline values: CDR1 SGHNT, CDR2 YENEEA. Losses at the gene ends were 4 bases for V and 0 bases for J; bases not matched to a gene: 5. This CDR3 is built from 16 residues. The CDR3 region is CASSSGQGNSYNEQFF. Written as DNA, the CDR3 is TGTGCCAGCAGCTCTGGACAGGGAAACTCCTACAATGAGCAGTTCTTC.

The rearrangement uses TRBV6-6 and TRBJ2-1, with TRBD2 matching 10 bases. Looked up from germline, CDR1 is MNHNY and CDR2 is SVGAGI (reference sequence). V dropped 2 bases and J dropped 5; count of bases not matched to a gene: 6. This CDR3 spans 16 amino acids. This CDR3 reads CASSYEAGGPDNEQFF. The CDR3 DNA sequence: TGTGCCAGCAGTTACGAAGCGGGAGGGCCGGACAATGAGCAGTTCTTC.

This rearrangement joins TRBV27 to TRBJ1-5; D gene unclear. V was trimmed by 3 bases and J by 6 bases, leaving 9 bases between them. Germline CDR1 is MNHEY and CDR2 is SMNVEV (reference sequence). The CDR3 is made up of 13 amino acids. CDR3 residues: CASSFAGFQPQHF. DNA for the CDR3: TGTGCCAGCAGTTTTGCGGGTTTTCAGCCCCAGCATTTT.

The chain recombines TRBV27 with TRBJ2-7; 13 bases agree with TRBD2. CDR1 is MNHEY and CDR2 is SMNVEV in the germline V gene (reference sequence). CDR3 length: 16 residues. V was pared by 1 base and J by 2 bases, with 2 bases of the junction left unmatched. The CDR3: CASSLLGLAGAYEQYF. CDR3 DNA sequence: TGTGCCAGCAGTTTATTAGGACTAGCGGGGGCCTACGAGCAGTACTTC.

The J gene is TRBJ2-1, the V gene TRBV7-2; tentative D call: TRBD2 (6 bases). The germline CDR1 and CDR2 sequences are SGHTA and FQGNSA. This CDR3 comprises 14 residues. Trimming took 5 bases from V and 6 from J, leaving 14 bases between them. The CDR3 spells CASSRTGGVNEQFF. The CDR3 DNA follows: TGTGCCAGCAGCCGAACCGGAGGGGTCAATGAGCAGTTCTTC.

The chain links TRBV19 to TRBJ1-5, with 10 bases identical to TRBD1. The germline V gene has CDR1 LNHDA and CDR2 SQIVND (reference sequence). V shed 6 bases and J 2 bases; nucleotides not matched to a gene: 7. The CDR3 has 16 amino acids. CDR3 amino acids: CASSRDRGSGNQPQHF. The CDR3, as DNA: TGTGCCAGTAGCCGGGACAGGGGTTCGGGCAATCAGCCCCAGCATTTT.

The V and J genes are TRBV11-1 and TRBJ2-5; 8 nucleotides match TRBD2. V lost 3 bases and J lost 4; bases outside the gene matches: 4. Germline loops: CDR1 SGHAT, CDR2 FQDESV (reference sequence). The CDR3 length is 14 residues. The CDR3 DNA reads TGTGCCAGCAGCTTGGCTCTAGCGGGAGAGACCCAGTACTTC. Translated, it gives CASSLALAGETQYF.

This chain uses TRBV28 with TRBJ1-1, with TRBD1 as a possible D gene (5 bases). Trimming removed 6 bases from V and 7 bases from J, with 12 bases in between. The germline V gene encodes CDR1 MDHEN and CDR2 SYDVKM. This CDR3 is 12 amino acids long. Written as DNA, the CDR3 is TGTGCCAGCAGCCTGGCAGGGTATGAAGCTTTCTTT. It yields the protein CASSLAGYEAFF.

CDR3 nucleotides: TGTGCCTGGAGCGGACTGACTGCCGAGCAGTACTTC. Its protein product is CAWSGLTAEQYF. The V gene is TRBV30, the J gene TRBJ2-7; tentative D call: TRBD2 (5 bases). V lost 3 bases, J lost 6 bases, and 12 bases lay in between. The CDR3 loop spans 12 amino acids. Per the germline V gene, CDR1 is GTSNPN and CDR2 is SVGIG (reference sequence).

The chain couples TRBV7-9 to TRBJ2-7, with 11 nucleotides matching TRBD2. There are 15 residues in the CDR3. In germline, CDR1 is SEHNR, CDR2 FQNEAQ (reference sequence). After removal of 4 bases from V and 2 bases from J, the junction contained 4 bases not matched to a gene. The CDR3: CASSYGTSGTYEQYF. CDR3 nucleotide sequence: TGTGCCAGCAGCTACGGGACTAGCGGAACCTACGAGCAGTACTTC.

CDR3: CASSLSSSGLTQPQHF. In DNA form, the CDR3 reads TGTGCCAGCAGCTTAAGTTCGTCGGGACTAACTCAGCCCCAGCATTTT. The V and J genes are TRBV13 and TRBJ1-5; D may be TRBD1 (5 bases). This CDR3 is built from 16 residues. Germline CDR1 and CDR2: PRHDT and FYEKMQ (reference sequence). The V and J ends lost 2 bases and 6 bases respectively, with 17 bases between them. Filled out from reference TRBV13 and TRBJ1-5, the complete variable domain reads AAGVIQSPRHLIKEKRETATLKCYPIPRHDTVYWYQQGPGQDPQFLISFYEKMQSDKGSIPDRFSAQQFSDYHSELNMSSLELGDSALYFCASSLSSSGLTQPQHFGDGTRLSIL.

The chain is built from TRBV18 and TRBJ1-5; 7 bases match TRBD1. Unmatched junction bases numbered 4, after V lost 2 bases and J lost 3 bases. The germline V gene encodes CDR1 KGHSH and CDR2 LQKENI. The CDR3 is 15 amino acids. The chain's CDR3 is CASSPGQVYNQPQHF. The CDR3 region has the DNA TGTGCCAGCTCACCAGGACAGGTATACAATCAGCCCCAGCATTTT.